This record looks at one T cell receptor beta chain sequence and its context. Its antigen remains unknown. Germline V gene data show CDR1 as SNHLY and CDR2 as FYNNEI. The V and J ends lost 7 bases and 0 bases, in that order; junction bases with no gene match: 5. The CDR3 is 16 residues long. This specimen comes from a study of T cell responses to AZD1222 COVID-19 vaccine. General study findings and limits: Unmutated variant regions are reportedly the target of nearly half of TCRs that are spike-specific.

Only in-frame clones appear in the TCRdb table, and some are missing; sequencing was by immunoSEQ multiplex PCR. The sample has about 130,000 clones, 88% seen once. The chain employs TRBV2 and TRBJ1-6; 8 bases match TRBD1. This TCR came from an adult in good health. The input for sequencing was peripheral blood, taken on day 0 of AZD1222 vaccination. CDR3: CASIRDRSSYNSPLHF. The CDR3 DNA is TGTGCCAGCATTCGGGACAGGAGCTCCTATAATTCACCCCTCCACTTT.